This T cell receptor (beta chain) was documented in a study of blood T cell repertoires in COVID-19. On the study more broadly: The cDNA or gDNA used as material had been derived from T cells, B-cell-depleted T cells, or PBMCs.

Authors' data handling: Estimated nucleated cell counts came from reference gene primer amplification. Sequencing was performed with immunoSEQ multiplex PCR; in TCRdb, only in-frame clones are kept and a portion is missing. D and trimming were read from the DNA, whereas the V and J calls and clone size are those reported in that table. The sample contains about 74,000 clones, roughly nine tenths of which appear only once. The V gene lost 1 base and the J gene lost 4 bases, with 14 bases spanning the gap. The CDR3 extends over 15 amino acids. Germline assignment: CDR1 LGHDT and CDR2 YNNKEL (reference sequence).

This clonotype was sampled from a man aged 50-60 years with acute or convalescent COVID-19. Sequenced: peripheral blood. The chain links TRBV3-1 (or the pseudogene TRBV3-2) to TRBJ2-7; D might be TRBD1 (7 bases). The chain's CDR3 is CASSQGAQGRYEQYV. CDR3 sequence (DNA): TGTGCCAGCAGCCAAGGTGCACAGGGGAGGTACGAGCAGTACGTC.